These 23 T cell receptor beta chains were all obtained from the same sample, sequenced in a study of T-cell reconstitution after alpha-beta-depleted transplantation in children. Unique molecular identifiers were incorporated into the prepared TCRbeta library. TCRdb re-called the PCR reads through MiXCR, storing one row per CDR3 protein. The profile shows fewer than 400,000 distinct CDR3 sequences, around 25% of them singletons. The specimen comprised PBMCs, mostly from graft donor cells, sampled 180 days after TCRalphabeta/CD19-depleted stem cell transplant. The source of these receptors is a male patient younger than 18 who had a stem cell transplant for acute lymphoblastic leukemia, so the T cells may come from the graft donor.

The V call is TRBV20-1, the J call TRBJ1-1; D unclear. CDR3 length: 14 amino acids. Deletions cut 7 bases from V and 3 bases from J, with 18 bases between. Germline assignment: CDR1 DFQATT and CDR2 SNEGSKA (reference sequence). The CDR3, as DNA: TGCAGTGGAAATCGTTGGGGTGAGGACACTGAAGCTTTCTTT. It yields the protein CSGNRWGEDTEAFF.

The V call is TRBV12-3 or TRBV12-4, the J call TRBJ1-1, with unresolved D. The CDR3 is made up of 14 amino acids. Between the trimmed V and J ends, which lost 5 bases and 0 bases, there was a span of 10 bases. CDR3 sequence reads: CASSVEGMNTEAFF. CDR3 nucleotide sequence: TGTGCCAGCAGTGTGGAGGGCATGAACACTGAAGCTTTCTTT.

The gene calls are TRBV12-3 or TRBV12-4 and TRBJ1-1; D not resolved. Between the trimmed V and J ends, which lost 8 bases and 2 bases, there was a span of 12 bases. This CDR3 has 13 amino acids. The CDR3 coding sequence is TGTGCCAGCGAGAGGGATGGAAACACTGAAGCTTTCTTT. It encodes CASERDGNTEAFF.

There are a few counts of this clonotype. The genes are TRBV11-2 and TRBJ2-1; the D gene is possibly TRBD1 (5 bases). This CDR3 has 17 amino acids. The germline gives CDR1 SGHAT, CDR2 FQNNGV. Trimming stripped 4 bases from V and 2 bases from J, with 18 bases between. CDR3 loop: CASSSHGQGMTYNEQFF. DNA for the CDR3: TGTGCCAGCAGCTCACACGGGCAGGGAATGACCTACAATGAGCAGTTCTTC.

The chain links TRBV24-1 to TRBJ2-2; D may be TRBD2 (6 bases). CDR1 is KGHDR, CDR2 SFDVKD, per germline. The CDR3 contains 15 residues. With 7 bases removed from V and 2 bases from J, the gap between germline ends came to 13 bases. Written as DNA, the CDR3 is TGTGCCACCAGATCGACTAGATCAAACACCGGGGAGCTGTTTTTT. Translation gives CATRSTRSNTGELFF.

This clonotype turned up a few times. The chain links TRBV20-1 to TRBJ2-7, with TRBD2 matching over 10 bases. The CDR3 runs 14 residues. Germline trimming cut 5 bases from V and 4 bases from J; bases unmatched to any gene: 8. Per the germline V gene, CDR1 is DFQATT and CDR2 is SNEGSKA (reference sequence). As DNA, the CDR3 is TGCAGTGCTGGCCGTAGCGGGGGGATTTACGAGCAGTACTTC. Its translation is CSAGRSGGIYEQYF.

This chain links TRBV27 with TRBJ2-1; D might be TRBD1 or TRBD2, each matching 5 bases. Germline values: CDR1 MNHEY, CDR2 SMNVEV (reference sequence). The V end was cut by 5 bases, the J end by 4 bases, with 12 bases between. This CDR3 has 14 residues. The CDR3 here is CASSKSGPYNEQFF. The CDR3 nucleotides are TGTGCCAGCAGTAAATCGGGACCTTACAATGAGCAGTTCTTC.

This clonotype was counted between two and nine times. J is TRBJ1-1 and V is TRBV5-4, with a tentative D call TRBD1 (5 bases). Deletions cut 3 bases from V and 0 bases from J, with 12 bases between. This CDR3 contains 15 residues. The germline V gene encodes CDR1 SGHNT and CDR2 YYREEE (reference sequence). Here the CDR3 reads CASSSLGLLNTEAFF. CDR3 DNA: TGTGCCAGCAGCTCGCTGGGACTCCTGAACACTGAAGCTTTCTTT.

This rearrangement joins TRBV4-1 to TRBJ2-3; TRBD2 agrees at 10 bases. The length of the CDR3 is 16 residues. V shed 4 bases, J shed 2 bases, and the junction held 6 bases outside the gene matches. Looked up from germline, CDR1 is MGHRA and CDR2 is YSYEKL. Here the CDR3 DNA reads TGCGCCAGCAGCCTACTAGCGGGAAAGTCCACAGATACGCAGTATTTT. Protein: CASSLLAGKSTDTQYF.

This clonotype has a count of ten or more. V gene TRBV5-1 combines with J gene TRBJ2-3, with D unclear. The germline V gene has CDR1 SGHRS and CDR2 YFSETQ. V was shortened by 3 bases and J by 6 bases, with 8 bases between the two germline ends. The length of the CDR3 is 12 residues. This chain's CDR3 is CASSSYFDTQYF. The CDR3 region has the DNA TGCGCCAGCAGCTCCTACTTTGATACGCAGTATTTT.

This clonotype was picked up a small number of times. The V and J genes are TRBV25-1 and TRBJ1-4; D not certain. The V end lost 7 bases, the J end lost 7 bases, and 7 bases lay between the germline ends. This CDR3 has 11 amino acids. Looked up from germline, CDR1 is MGHDK and CDR2 is SYGVNS. CDR3 in amino acids: CASKRGEKLFF. The CDR3 bases are TGTGCCAGCAAGCGCGGTGAAAAACTGTTTTTT.

The V and J genes are TRBV5-1 and TRBJ1-5, with 7 bases fitting TRBD1. The CDR3 runs 16 residues. CDR1 and CDR2 from the germline V gene are SGHRS and YFSETQ. Trimming took 4 bases from V and 0 from J; bases not matched to a gene: 7. For the CDR3, the DNA is TGCGCCAGCAGCCCCGGGACAGTCTTTAGCAATCAGCCCCAGCATTTT. The encoded protein is CASSPGTVFSNQPQHF. Complete variable domain (other parts from reference TRBV5-1 and TRBJ1-5): KAGVTQTPRYLIKTRGQQVTLSCSPISGHRSVSWYQQTPGQGLQFLFEYFSETQRNKGNFPGRFSGRQFSNSRSEMNVSTLELGDSALYLCASSPGTVFSNQPQHFGDGTRLSIL.

J is TRBJ2-1 and V is TRBV7-2; 9 bases align to TRBD2. This CDR3 spans 16 amino acids. The V and J ends lost 0 bases and 6 bases, in that order; junction bases with no gene match: 6. Germline loops: CDR1 SGHTA, CDR2 FQGNSA. DNA for the CDR3: TGTGCCAGCAGCTTAGCCGGGACTAGCAGATTCAATGAGCAGTTCTTC. Translating gives CASSLAGTSRFNEQFF.

This clonotype was observed a few times. The chain couples TRBV19 to TRBJ1-5; no definite D call. V lost 4 bases and J lost 5, with 12 bases in between. The CDR3 extends over 14 amino acids. Germline V gives CDR1 LNHDA, CDR2 SQIVND (reference sequence). CDR3 region: CASSNIQIHQPQHF. Written as DNA, the CDR3 is TGTGCCAGTAGTAACATACAGATCCATCAGCCCCAGCATTTT.

The chain has TRBV6-1 and TRBJ1-5; TRBD1 is a possible D gene (6 bases). Trimming left V 6 bases short and J 3 bases short, with 15 bases between. The V gene's germline CDR1 is MNHNS and CDR2 SASEGT. This CDR3 has 15 amino acids. The CDR3 here is CASRQQGSNNQPQHF. CDR3 nucleotide sequence: TGTGCCAGCAGGCAACAGGGTTCCAACAATCAGCCCCAGCATTTT.

The chain is built from TRBV4-1 and TRBJ2-7; no reliable D call. Trimming pared 4 bases from V and 0 bases from J, leaving 13 bases between. CDR1 and CDR2 from the germline V gene are MGHRA and YSYEKL. This CDR3 has 15 residues. CDR3 region: CASSPGPVSSYEQYF. The DNA for the CDR3 is TGCGCCAGCAGCCCCGGGCCGGTGAGCTCCTACGAGCAGTACTTC.

In its sample, this clonotype was seen a few times. J is TRBJ2-3 and V is TRBV5-1, with no clear D. V dropped 0 bases and J dropped 0 bases, with 8 bases sitting between them. CDR1 is SGHRS, CDR2 YFSETQ, per germline. The CDR3 consists of 15 residues. For the CDR3, the DNA is TGCGCCAGCAGCTTGGTGGGTTCTAGCACAGATACGCAGTATTTT. Translating gives CASSLVGSSTDTQYF.

The CDR3, as DNA: TGCAGTGCTAACTTAGGGGGTGAATCCTACGAGCAGTACTTC. Translating gives CSANLGGESYEQYF. The chain combines TRBV20-1 with TRBJ2-7; tentative D call: TRBD1 (6 bases). Germline V gene sequence: CDR1 DFQATT, CDR2 SNEGSKA (reference sequence). The germline V and J ends were trimmed by 4 bases and 1 base, with 14 bases remaining between them. The CDR3 is 14 residues long.

The table lists this clonotype with a few counts. This sequence joins TRBV27 and TRBJ2-1, with 9 positions matching TRBD2. The CDR3 covers 19 residues. CDR1 is MNHEY and CDR2 is SMNVEV in the germline V gene (reference sequence). The junction had 17 bases not matched to a gene; V was cut back by 1 base and J by 7 bases. The CDR3 DNA is TGTGCCAGCAGTTTATACCCCAGGGCCAAAGCGGGAGGTAGTAATGAGCAGTTCTTC. Its protein is CASSLYPRAKAGGSNEQFF.

This clonotype has a handful of counts. The chain employs TRBV20-1 and TRBJ2-7; TRBD1 or TRBD2 may be the D gene (5 bases each). With 8 bases removed from V and 5 bases from J, the gap between germline ends came to 19 bases. CDR1 is DFQATT and CDR2 is SNEGSKA in the germline V gene (reference sequence). The length of the CDR3 is 13 residues. CDR3 amino acids: CSTRGTIVHEQYF. CDR3 DNA: TGCAGTACCCGGGGCACAATAGTCCACGAGCAGTACTTC.

The chain recombines TRBV4-1 with TRBJ2-1; 15 positions match TRBD2. The germline V gene has CDR1 MGHRA and CDR2 YSYEKL. The CDR3 extends over 16 amino acids. Trimming took 4 bases from V and 8 from J; bases not matched to a gene: 6. CDR3 residues: CASSRGTSGRRYEQFF. For the CDR3, the DNA is TGCGCCAGCAGCCGAGGGACTAGCGGGAGGAGATATGAGCAGTTCTTC.

J is TRBJ1-5 and V is TRBV6-5, with a tentative D call TRBD1 (6 bases). Trimming took 0 bases from V and 0 from J, leaving 9 bases between them. CDR3 length: 16 residues. Germline V CDR1 and CDR2: MNHEY, SVGAGI. The CDR3 sequence: CASSYSRQASNQPQHF. The CDR3 DNA follows: TGTGCCAGCAGTTACTCGAGACAGGCTAGCAATCAGCCCCAGCATTTT.

The table lists this clonotype with a few counts. The V and J genes are TRBV5-1 and TRBJ1-1; D unresolved. Germline values: CDR1 SGHRS, CDR2 YFSETQ. The V gene lost 2 bases and the J gene lost 4 bases, with 9 bases spanning the gap. This CDR3 spans 13 amino acids. CDR3 loop: CASSLGGTTEAFF. The CDR3 DNA reads as TGCGCCAGCAGCTTAGGTGGCACCACTGAAGCTTTCTTT. Drawing the rest from reference TRBV5-1 and TRBJ1-1, the complete variable domain is KAGVTQTPRYLIKTRGQQVTLSCSPISGHRSVSWYQQTPGQGLQFLFEYFSETQRNKGNFPGRFSGRQFSNSRSEMNVSTLELGDSALYLCASSLGGTTEAFFGQGTRLTVV.